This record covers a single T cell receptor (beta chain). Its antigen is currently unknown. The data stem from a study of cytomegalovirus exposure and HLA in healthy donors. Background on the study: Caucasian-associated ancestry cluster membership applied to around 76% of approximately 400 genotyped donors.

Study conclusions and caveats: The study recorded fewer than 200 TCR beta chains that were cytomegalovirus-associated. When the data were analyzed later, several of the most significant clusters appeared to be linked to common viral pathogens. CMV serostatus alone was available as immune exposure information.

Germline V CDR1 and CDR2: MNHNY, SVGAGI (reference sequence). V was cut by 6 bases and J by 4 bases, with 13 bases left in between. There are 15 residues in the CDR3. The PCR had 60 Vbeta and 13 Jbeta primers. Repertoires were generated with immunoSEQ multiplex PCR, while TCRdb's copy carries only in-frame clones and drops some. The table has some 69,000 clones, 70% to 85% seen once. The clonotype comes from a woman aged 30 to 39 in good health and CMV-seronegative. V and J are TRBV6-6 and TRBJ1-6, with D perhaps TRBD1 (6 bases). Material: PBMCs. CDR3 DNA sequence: TGTGCCAGCAGGCTACAGGGAACATATAATTCACCCCTCCACTTT. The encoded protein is CASRLQGTYNSPLHF.